This is a list of T cell receptor beta chains from one sample in a study of cytomegalovirus exposure and HLA in healthy donors. The repertoire was sequenced with immunoSEQ multiplex PCR; TCRdb's copy has only in-frame clones and lacks some. This table has about 120,000 clones, 73% appearing once. The sequenced sample consisted of PBMCs. Source of these receptors: a woman between 40 and 50 years old in good health and CMV-seronegative. CDR3s include the opening cysteine and the closing phenylalanine or tryptophan. Fields, in order: CDR3 protein, CDR3 DNA, clone size, CDR3 length, J gene, V gene, D gene. The D gene is left open where the match is weak. Size values are once, few and many counts, or a class for expanded clones, and some rows have none.

CASSIALWSENTEAFF | TGTGCCAGTAGTATAGCCCTATGGAGCGAGAACACTGAAGCTTTCTTT | once | 16 | TRBJ1-1 | TRBV19 | .
CASSPRQGGTGELFF | TGTGCCAGCTCACCGCGACAGGGAGGCACCGGGGAGCTGTTTTTT | . | 15 | TRBJ2-2 | TRBV18 | .
CASSQRGVSSYNEQFF | TGTGCCAGCAGCCAACGCGGGGTAAGCTCCTACAATGAGCAGTTCTTC | . | 16 | TRBJ2-1 | TRBV4-2 | .
CASSLVVWGRETQYF | TGTGCCAGCAGCTTAGTTGTCTGGGGGCGAGAGACCCAGTACTTC | . | 15 | TRBJ2-5 | TRBV7-2 | .
CAWSVPRQAFF | TGTGCCTGGAGTGTACCCAGGCAAGCTTTCTTT | . | 11 | TRBJ1-1 | TRBV30 | .
CASKRTGYSYEQYF | TGTGCCAGCAAAAGGACAGGCTACTCCTACGAGCAGTACTTC | . | 14 | TRBJ2-7 | TRBV28 | TRBD1
CASSIGDSYMNTEAFF | TGTGCCAGTAGTATAGGTGACAGCTACATGAACACTGAAGCTTTCTTT | . | 16 | TRBJ1-1 | TRBV19 | .
CASSKLPHREQLLYTEAFF | TGTGCCAGCAGCAAACTCCCCCACAGGGAACAGCTACTTTACACTGAAGCTTTCTTT | . | 19 | TRBJ1-1 | TRBV21-1 | .
CASSLGISGSDEQYF | TGTGCTAGCAGCTTAGGAATTAGCGGGAGCGACGAGCAGTACTTC | . | 15 | TRBJ2-7 | TRBV7-7 | TRBD2
CASRDTIVTEAFF | TGTGCCAGCAGGGACACCATTGTAACTGAAGCTTTCTTT | . | 13 | TRBJ1-1 | TRBV2 | .
CASNEPGVGNGYTF | TGTGCCAGCAACGAACCGGGGGTGGGAAATGGCTACACCTTC | . | 14 | TRBJ1-2 | TRBV6-6 | .
CASSQPGTSGRYEQYF | TGTGCCAGCAGTCAACCCGGGACTAGCGGGAGGTACGAGCAGTACTTC | . | 16 | TRBJ2-7 | TRBV28 | TRBD2
CASSYSSAVYEQYF | TGTGCCAGCAGTTACTCTAGCGCAGTATACGAGCAGTACTTC | . | 14 | TRBJ2-7 | TRBV6-5 | .
CASSRRQGSYEQYF | TGTGCCAGCAGCCGTAGACAGGGTAGCTACGAGCAGTACTTC | . | 14 | TRBJ2-7 | TRBV7-6 | TRBD1
CASSLGSGNTEAFF | TGTGCCAGCAGCTTAGGTTCCGGGAACACTGAAGCTTTCTTT | . | 14 | TRBJ1-1 | TRBV7-9 | .
CATKRQGRLGDEAFF | TGTGCCACCAAGCGACAGGGCCGGCTGGGGGATGAAGCTTTCTTT | . | 15 | TRBJ1-1 | TRBV2 | TRBD1
CASSLRGGTVLGYTF | TGTGCCAGCAGCCTCCGCGGGGGGACAGTTCTTGGCTACACCTTC | . | 15 | TRBJ1-2 | TRBV5-4 | TRBD1
CASSLTSGQGAADTQYF | TGTGCCAGCAGCTTAACGAGTGGCCAGGGGGCCGCAGATACGCAGTATTTT | few | 17 | TRBJ2-3 | TRBV7-3 | TRBD1
CASSPQGRDQETQYF | TGTGCCAGCTCACCTCAGGGGAGGGACCAAGAGACCCAGTACTTC | once | 15 | TRBJ2-5 | TRBV18 | .
CAWSVGARVGGNQPQHF | TGTGCCTGGAGTGTGGGGGCCCGGGTTGGCGGCAATCAGCCCCAGCATTTT | . | 17 | TRBJ1-5 | TRBV30 | .
CASSSRGAHTGELFF | TGTGCCAGCAGCTCCAGGGGCGCACACACCGGGGAACTGTTTTTT | . | 15 | TRBJ2-2 | TRBV7-7 | .
CASSQDFGLQVYNEQFF | TGTGCCAGCAGCCAAGATTTTGGGCTACAAGTTTACAATGAGCAGTTCTTC | . | 17 | TRBJ2-1 | TRBV14 | .
CASSQGQGPVYEQYF | TGTGCCAGCAGCCAAGGACAGGGGCCAGTCTACGAGCAGTACTTC | . | 15 | TRBJ2-7 | TRBV11-2 | TRBD1
CASSSGLPLGLDTQYF | TGCGCCAGCAGCTCGGGACTTCCTTTGGGATTAGATACACAGTATTTT | . | 16 | TRBJ2-3 | TRBV5-1 | .
CASSRGQGIYGYTF | TGTGCCAGCAGCCGGGGACAGGGGATCTATGGCTACACCTTC | . | 14 | TRBJ1-2 | TRBV6-5 | TRBD1
CASSLAGVGGYTF | TGTGCCAGCAGCTTAGCGGGGGTGGGTGGCTACACCTTC | . | 13 | TRBJ1-2 | TRBV11-2 | .
CASSQDSSNGNQPQHF | TGTGCTAGCAGTCAGGACTCTTCTAATGGCAATCAGCCCCAGCATTTT | . | 16 | TRBJ1-5 | TRBV7-7 | .